The rows below give T cell receptor beta chains drawn from one sample of a study of blood T cells in healthy people across ages. From the 5' RACE reads, TCRdb called clonotypes with MiXCR, one entry per CDR3 protein. The sample lists over 600,000 distinct CDR3 sequences; more than 35% were seen once. The sequencing sample was made of blood. Receptors were obtained from an elderly man in good health. Each CDR3 is given with its conserved first and last residue. The D gene is left open where the match is weak. Clone size, where shown, is once, few, many, or a class for clones that have expanded.

.	TRBV3-1	.	TRBJ1-2	TGTGCCAGCAGCCCACAGTGGGGTCAGGGCTATGGCTACACCTTC	CASSPQWGQGYGYTF
TRBD2	TRBV5-1	few	TRBJ2-1	TGCGCCAGCCGGCCCCGTTCAGGGGGCTGGACTAGCGGGAGCCATGAGCAGTTCTTC	CASRPRSGGWTSGSHEQFF
TRBD1	TRBV5-1	.	TRBJ2-3	TGCGCCAGCAGCTTGGAGGACAGGGACTCAGATACGCAGTATTTT	CASSLEDRDSDTQYF
.	TRBV7-9	.	TRBJ2-1	TGTGCCAGCAGTGTTCTAGCGAAGGGCGATGAGCAGTTCTTC	CASSVLAKGDEQFF
.	TRBV4-1	.	TRBJ2-7	TGCGCCAGCAGCGCACGTACGGGCTACGAGCAGTACTTC	CASSARTGYEQYF
.	TRBV29-1	many	TRBJ2-5	TGCAGCGTTGAGGGGGTAGCGGAGCAACAAGAGACCCAGTACTTC	CSVEGVAEQQETQYF
.	TRBV7-2	few	TRBJ2-2	TGTGCCAGCAGCTTAAGGTCAGGAGACACCGGGGAGCTGTTTTTT	CASSLRSGDTGELFF
.	TRBV20-1	.	TRBJ2-2	TGCAGTGCTCCTCTACAGGGACAATACATCGGGGAGCTGTTTTTT	CSAPLQGQYIGELFF
.	TRBV25-1	.	TRBJ1-2	TGTGCCACCAAAGAAGGGGGCTATGGCTACACCTTC	CATKEGGYGYTF
TRBD2	TRBV3-1	once	TRBJ2-5	TGTGCCAGCAGCCAAGGACTAGCGGGAGTTCCGGGGAGAGAGCAGTACTTC	CASSQGLAGVPGREQYF
.	TRBV6-2/TRBV6-3	few	TRBJ2-1	TGTGCCAGCAGTTACACCAACTTGGACTCTTACAATGAGCAGTTCTTC	CASSYTNLDSYNEQFF
.	TRBV28	once	TRBJ1-4	TGTGCCAGCAGTTCCCGGGGGGGGGCAACTAATGAAAAACTGTTTTTT	CASSSRGGATNEKLFF
.	TRBV10-3	few	TRBJ2-5	TGTGCCATCAGTGTGGGGAACCAAGAGACCCAGTACTTC	CAISVGNQETQYF
.	TRBV7-9	few	TRBJ2-3	TGTGCCAGCAGCTTCAGTTCGGGGCGGGGAATCCGCACAGATACGCAGTATTTT	CASSFSSGRGIRTDTQYF
.	TRBV12-3/TRBV12-4	many	TRBJ2-4	TGTGCCAGCAGTTTTTGGGCCAGTCAGGCCAAAAACATTCAGTACTTC	CASSFWASQAKNIQYF
.	TRBV27	.	TRBJ1-5	TGTGCCAGCAGTAAAGGGGCCCAGCCCCAGCATTTT	CASSKGAQPQHF
TRBD2	TRBV20-1	few	TRBJ2-3	TGCAGTGCGGGAGGGAACACAGATACGCAGTATTTT	CSAGGNTDTQYF
TRBD1	TRBV19	.	TRBJ1-2	TGTGCCAGTAGTATTGGACAGGGGGCGCTTGGCTACACCTTC	CASSIGQGALGYTF
.	TRBV10-3	.	TRBJ2-2	TGTGCCATCAGGGGCTCGGGCACCGGGGAGCTGTTTTTT	CAIRGSGTGELFF
.	TRBV29-1	.	TRBJ2-1	TGCAGCGTTGGAAGGAATGGCAATGAGCAGTTCTTC	CSVGRNGNEQFF
.	TRBV28	.	TRBJ1-5	TGTGCCAGCAGATCGAGTGGGCAGGGCAGCAATCAGCCCCAGCATTTT	CASRSSGQGSNQPQHF
.	TRBV29-1	.	TRBJ2-7	TGCAGCGTTCTAGGGGTGGATAGACAGCGAGACTACGAGCAGTACTTC	CSVLGVDRQRDYEQYF
.	TRBV2	few	TRBJ2-4	TGTGCCAGCAGCGCCCAGGACATTCAGTACTTC	CASSAQDIQYF
.	TRBV28	.	TRBJ1-2	TGTGCCAGCTTTGGGGGGGAGTTTTCTAACTATGGCTACACCTTC	CASFGGEFSNYGYTF
TRBD2	TRBV7-3	.	TRBJ2-7	TGTGCCAGCAGCTTAGAGCTAGCGGGATCAGGCGAGCAGTACTTC	CASSLELAGSGEQYF
.	TRBV5-1	.	TRBJ2-5	TGCGCCAGCTTCACAGATAAAGAGACCCAGTACTTC	CASFTDKETQYF
.	TRBV7-6	few	TRBJ2-7	TGTGCCAGCAGCTTAGACCCAGGGGAGACCTACGAGCAGTACTTC	CASSLDPGETYEQYF
.	TRBV11-3	few	TRBJ2-1	TGTGCCAGCAGCCGCCCCCAAGTTAAGCAGTTCTTC	CASSRPQVKQFF
TRBD1	TRBV18	.	TRBJ2-1	TGTGCCAGCTCACCGGGTACAGGGGAATCGAATGAGCAGTTCTTC	CASSPGTGESNEQFF
TRBD2	TRBV28	few	TRBJ2-7	TGTGCCAGCAGTTTAACCCCTAGCGGGAGCTCCTACGAGCAGTACTTC	CASSLTPSGSSYEQYF
TRBD1	TRBV28	.	TRBJ2-6	TGTGCCAGCAGTCTCCCCGGGACAGGGGGCTTTGGGGCCAACGTCCTGACTTTC	CASSLPGTGGFGANVLTF
.	TRBV9	few	TRBJ2-2	TGTGCCAGCACCACTGGTAATAGCGGCAGGAACACCGGGGAGCTGTTTTTT	CASTTGNSGRNTGELFF
TRBD2	TRBV28	.	TRBJ2-1	TGTGCCAGCGGACTAGCGGGAGTTAGTTACAATGAGCAGTTCTTC	CASGLAGVSYNEQFF
.	TRBV2	.	TRBJ2-7	TGTGCCAGCAGGGGGGGACACGGGAGCTCCTACGAGCAGTACTTC	CASRGGHGSSYEQYF
.	TRBV12-3/TRBV12-4	.	TRBJ2-7	TGTGCCAGCAGTTTTCTTATGGACTACGAGCAGTACTTC	CASSFLMDYEQYF
TRBD1	TRBV12-3/TRBV12-4	.	TRBJ1-2	TGTGCCAGCAGTTTACATTCTGGGACAGGGGGGCTTGGCTACACCTTC	CASSLHSGTGGLGYTF
.	TRBV6-5	.	TRBJ1-1	TGTGCCAGCAGTTACTCGGGGGGCACGGGCTGGAAGGGTGAAGCTTTCTTT	CASSYSGGTGWKGEAFF
TRBD1	TRBV20-1	.	TRBJ1-6	TGCAGTGCGCCTCCCGGGACAGGGCTCTCACCCCCCCACTTT	CSAPPGTGLSPPHF
TRBD2	TRBV12-3/TRBV12-4	few	TRBJ2-7	TGTGCCAGCAGTTTAGGCGGGAGGGCCCTCTACGAGCAGTACTTC	CASSLGGRALYEQYF
.	TRBV4-3	.	TRBJ1-2	TGCGCCAGCAGCCAAGACAGCCAGTACCCGATCTATGGCTACACCTTC	CASSQDSQYPIYGYTF
TRBD1	TRBV4-1	.	TRBJ2-5	TGCGCCAGCAGCCACGCTGGGACAGGGGGGTTCGAGACCCAGTACTTC	CASSHAGTGGFETQYF
.	TRBV29-1	.	TRBJ2-7	TGCAGCGTCACAGGGATGGGAGTTGGCGAGCAGTACTTC	CSVTGMGVGEQYF
TRBD1	TRBV28	few	TRBJ2-3	TGTGCCAGCAGTTTTGGGGACAGGGCGCCAGATACGCAGTATTTT	CASSFGDRAPDTQYF
TRBD2	TRBV20-1	many	TRBJ2-7	TGCAGCGGTGAACTAGCGGGAGCCTACGAGCAGTACTTC	CSGELAGAYEQYF
TRBD1	TRBV7-2	few	TRBJ1-4	TGTGCCAGCAGCACTACAGGGGGAAAACTGTTTTTT	CASSTTGGKLFF
.	TRBV7-9	few	TRBJ2-1	TGTGCCAGCAGCCCGCCGCGGGGAGGAAATGAGCAGTTCTTC	CASSPPRGGNEQFF
.	TRBV7-2	few	TRBJ2-3	TGTGCCAGCAGCTCCATAGGGACAGATACGCAGTATTTT	CASSSIGTDTQYF
TRBD2	TRBV20-1	.	TRBJ2-1	TGCAGTGCTAGAACTCTTAGCGGGAGCAACGAGCAGTTCTTC	CSARTLSGSNEQFF
.	TRBV5-1	few	TRBJ2-7	TGCGCCAGCAGCTTATCCGGGGCAACCTACGAGCAGTACTTC	CASSLSGATYEQYF
.	TRBV12-3/TRBV12-4	many	TRBJ2-5	TGTGCCAGCAGTTTCCGGAGAGGGGGGGAGACCCAGTACTTC	CASSFRRGGETQYF
TRBD1	TRBV12-3/TRBV12-4	few	TRBJ1-5	TGTGCCAGCAGTTTAAGGGGGCCGGTTAGTCAGCCCCAGCATTTT	CASSLRGPVSQPQHF
.	TRBV5-1	many	TRBJ2-3	TGCGCCAGCAGCTTGGACCCCCAGGATACGCAGTATTTT	CASSLDPQDTQYF
.	TRBV12-3/TRBV12-4	once	TRBJ2-7	TGTGCCAGCAGTCCAAATCCCCGCGAGCAGTACTTC	CASSPNPREQYF
.	TRBV3-1	.	TRBJ2-7	TGTGCCAGCAGCCCAGCCCAGTCCTACGAGCAGTACTTC	CASSPAQSYEQYF
TRBD1	TRBV4-3	.	TRBJ2-3	TGCGCCAGCAGCCAAGATTTCACAGGGGGTAGCACAGATACGCAGTATTTT	CASSQDFTGGSTDTQYF
TRBD2	TRBV7-9	many	TRBJ2-1	TGTGCCAGCAGCTCACTAGCGGGACAGCGGGATGAGCAGTTCTTC	CASSSLAGQRDEQFF
.	TRBV7-2	.	TRBJ2-7	TGTGCCAGCAGCTCAAAGGGGTTAAGCAATGAGCAGTACTTC	CASSSKGLSNEQYF
.	TRBV20-1	.	TRBJ1-1	TGCAGTGCCAGTGGTCACAGTGAAGCTTTCTTT	CSASGHSEAFF
TRBD2	TRBV9	.	TRBJ2-5	TGTGCCAGCAGCCCAACTCCCTCTAGCGGGAGGGCGACTGAGCAGTACTTC	CASSPTPSSGRATEQYF